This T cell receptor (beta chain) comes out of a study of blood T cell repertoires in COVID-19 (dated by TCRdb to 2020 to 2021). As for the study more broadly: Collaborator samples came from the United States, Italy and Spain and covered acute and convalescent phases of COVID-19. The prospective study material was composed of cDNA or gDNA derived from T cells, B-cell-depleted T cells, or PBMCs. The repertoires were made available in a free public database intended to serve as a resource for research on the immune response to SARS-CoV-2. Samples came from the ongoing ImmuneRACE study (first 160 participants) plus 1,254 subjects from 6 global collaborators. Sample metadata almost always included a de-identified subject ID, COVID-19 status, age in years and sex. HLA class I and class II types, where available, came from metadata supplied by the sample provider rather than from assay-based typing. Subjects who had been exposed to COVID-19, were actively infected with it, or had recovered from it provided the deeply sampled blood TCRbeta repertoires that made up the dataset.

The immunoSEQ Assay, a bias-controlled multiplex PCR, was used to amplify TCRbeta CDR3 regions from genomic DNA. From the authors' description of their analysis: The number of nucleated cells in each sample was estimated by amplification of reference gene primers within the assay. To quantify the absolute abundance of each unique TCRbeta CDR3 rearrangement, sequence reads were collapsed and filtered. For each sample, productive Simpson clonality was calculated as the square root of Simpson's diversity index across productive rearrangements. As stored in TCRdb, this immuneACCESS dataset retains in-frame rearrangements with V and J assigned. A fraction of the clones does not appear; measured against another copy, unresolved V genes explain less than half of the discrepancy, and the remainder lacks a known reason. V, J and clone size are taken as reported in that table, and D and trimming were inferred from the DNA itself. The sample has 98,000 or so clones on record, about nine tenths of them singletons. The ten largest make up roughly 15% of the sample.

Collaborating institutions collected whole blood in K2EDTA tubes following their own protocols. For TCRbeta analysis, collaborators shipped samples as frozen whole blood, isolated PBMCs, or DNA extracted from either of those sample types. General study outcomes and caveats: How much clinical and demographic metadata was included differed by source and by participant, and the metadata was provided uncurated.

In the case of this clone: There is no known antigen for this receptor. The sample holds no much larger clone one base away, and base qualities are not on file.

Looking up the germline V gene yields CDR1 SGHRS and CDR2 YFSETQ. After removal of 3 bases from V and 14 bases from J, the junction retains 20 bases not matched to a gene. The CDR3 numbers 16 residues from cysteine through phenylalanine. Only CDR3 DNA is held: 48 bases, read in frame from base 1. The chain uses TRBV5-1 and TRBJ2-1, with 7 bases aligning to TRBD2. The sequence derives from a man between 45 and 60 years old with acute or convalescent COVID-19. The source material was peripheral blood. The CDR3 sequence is CASSYWTRTPPSPEFF. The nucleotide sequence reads TGCGCCAGCAGCTACTGGACTAGAACCCCCCCCTCTCCGGAGTTCTTC.